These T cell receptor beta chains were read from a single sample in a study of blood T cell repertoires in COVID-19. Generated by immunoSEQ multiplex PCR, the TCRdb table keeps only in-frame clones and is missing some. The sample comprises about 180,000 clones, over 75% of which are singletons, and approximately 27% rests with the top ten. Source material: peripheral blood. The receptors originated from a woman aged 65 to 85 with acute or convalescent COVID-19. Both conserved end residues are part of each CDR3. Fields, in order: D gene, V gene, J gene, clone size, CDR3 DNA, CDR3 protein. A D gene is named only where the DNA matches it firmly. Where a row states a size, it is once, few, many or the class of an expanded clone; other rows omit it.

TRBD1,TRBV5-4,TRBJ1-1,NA,TGTGCCAGCAGCCCCTCCAGACAGGGGGTTGTGAACACTGAAGCTTTCTTT,CASSPSRQGVVNTEAFF
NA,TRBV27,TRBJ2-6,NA,TGTGCCAGCAGTTTAACGTGGGGCGTCTCTGGGGCCAACGTCCTGACTTTC,CASSLTWGVSGANVLTF
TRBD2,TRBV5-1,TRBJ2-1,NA,TGCGCCAGCAGCTTGAGCGGTCGTTCGGGGGGCTACAATGAGCAGTTCTTC,CASSLSGRSGGYNEQFF
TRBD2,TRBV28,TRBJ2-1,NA,TGTGCCAGCACCGGTCGACTAGCGGTGGTCGATGAGCAGTTCTTC,CASTGRLAVVDEQFF
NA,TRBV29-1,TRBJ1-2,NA,TGCAGCGTTGAAGATCTGTCCAGCGGTGGCTACACCTTC,CSVEDLSSGGYTF
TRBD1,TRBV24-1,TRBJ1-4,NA,TGTGCCACCAGTGATCCGGGACAGGGAGGCGAAAAACTGTTTTTT,CATSDPGQGGEKLFF
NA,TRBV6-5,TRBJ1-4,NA,TGTGCCAGCAGTCTTCAGGGGCTGAATGAAAAACTGTTTTTT,CASSLQGLNEKLFF
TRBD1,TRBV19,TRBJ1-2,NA,TGTGCCAGTAGTCAGGGACAGGCGACCCATGGCTACACCTTC,CASSQGQATHGYTF
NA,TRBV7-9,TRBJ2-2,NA,TGTGCCAGCAGCTCCCACGACTGGCTAGTCGCTCGCGGGGAGCTGTTTTTT,CASSSHDWLVARGELFF
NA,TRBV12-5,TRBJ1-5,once,TGTGCTAGTGGACACCAGAGGGATTTCAGAGCCCAGCATTTT,CASGHQRDFRAQHF
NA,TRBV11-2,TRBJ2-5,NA,TGTGCCAGCAGCTTACGAGTGCAACTTATCCAAGAGACCCAGTACTTC,CASSLRVQLIQETQYF
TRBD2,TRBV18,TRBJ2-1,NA,TGTGCCAGCTCACCACAAGGACTAGCGGGAGGCCGAGAACAAAATGAGCAGTTCTTC,CASSPQGLAGGREQNEQFF
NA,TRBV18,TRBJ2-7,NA,TGTGCCAGCTCACCCGGGAGAAGGGACCGTTACTCCTACGAGCAGTACTTC,CASSPGRRDRYSYEQYF
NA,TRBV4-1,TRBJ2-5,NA,TGCGCCAGCAGCCAAGATAATACCAGGGAAGAGACCCAGTACTTC,CASSQDNTREETQYF
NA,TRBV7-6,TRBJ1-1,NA,TGTGCCAGCAGCCAGGACAGGAACACTGAAGCTTTCTTT,CASSQDRNTEAFF
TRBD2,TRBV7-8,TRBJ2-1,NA,TGTGCCAGCAGCTTAGTTGCGGGAGTGGGTAATGAGCAGTTCTTC,CASSLVAGVGNEQFF
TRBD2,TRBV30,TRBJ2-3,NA,TGTGCCTGGGGGCCGGGACTAGCGGGACTAGCAGATACGCAGTATTTT,CAWGPGLAGLADTQYF
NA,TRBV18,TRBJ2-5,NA,TGTGCCAGCTCACCTGGTCTAGCACAAGAGACCCAGTACTTC,CASSPGLAQETQYF
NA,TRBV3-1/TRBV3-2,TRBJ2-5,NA,TGTGCCAGCAGCCAATCCCCGGGGGACCAAGAGACCCAGTACTTC,CASSQSPGDQETQYF
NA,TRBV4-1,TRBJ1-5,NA,TGCGCCAGCAGCCAAGAGGATTTGACAGGCGGGCAGCCCCAGCATTTT,CASSQEDLTGGQPQHF
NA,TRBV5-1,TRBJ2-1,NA,TGCGCCAGCAGCCCCCCCACGACAGGCTCCTACAATGAGCAGTTCTTC,CASSPPTTGSYNEQFF
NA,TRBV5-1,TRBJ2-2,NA,TGCGCCAGCAGCTCCCGCCAGGGCACCGGGGAGCTGTTTTTT,CASSSRQGTGELFF
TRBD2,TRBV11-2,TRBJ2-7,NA,TGTGCCAGCAGCTTAGAGGGACTAGCGGGTTTTTACGAGCAGTACTTC,CASSLEGLAGFYEQYF
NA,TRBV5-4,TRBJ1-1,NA,TGTGCCAGCAGCTTGTCGAGGAACACTGAAGCTTTCTTT,CASSLSRNTEAFF
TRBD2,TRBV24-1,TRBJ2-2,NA,TGTGCCACCAGTGATTTCGGGACTAGCGGAGGCGGGGAGCTGTTTTTT,CATSDFGTSGGGELFF
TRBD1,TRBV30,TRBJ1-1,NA,TGTGCCTGGGCAGGGACAGGTTCCATGAACACTGAAGCTTTCTTT,CAWAGTGSMNTEAFF
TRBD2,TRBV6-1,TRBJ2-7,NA,TGTGCCAGCAGTGACGAAGGGCGGGGGGCATCCTACGAGCAGTACTTC,CASSDEGRGASYEQYF
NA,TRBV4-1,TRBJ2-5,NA,TGCGCCAGCAGCCCCCAGAAAGCCAGACTCGACCAAGAGACCCAGTACTTC,CASSPQKARLDQETQYF